The 5 T cell receptor beta chains in this list originate from one sample, sequenced in a study of T cells in Graves' hyperthyroidism and ophthalmopathy. Authors of the study amplified TCR beta CDR3 regions from RNA transcripts. A set of HTBI primers served as the primers for a first-round RT-PCR of the TCR CDR3. TCRdb reprocessed the multiplex PCR reads with MiXCR, giving one entry per CDR3 protein. The sample consists of roughly 380,000 distinct CDR3 sequences, 11% to 15% of them appearing once. The sequenced sample consisted of blood. All receptors derive from a woman in her sixties with Graves' hyperthyroidism.

This clonotype has a handful of counts. This chain joins TRBV24-1 and TRBJ2-1; 7 bases align to TRBD2. The CDR3 consists of 17 residues. CDR1 is KGHDR, CDR2 SFDVKD, per germline. V dropped 2 bases and J dropped 10; count of bases not matched to a gene: 16. CDR3 nucleotides: TGTGCCACCAGTGATTCATCTGGCGGGACGGGGGGACGGGAGCAGTTCTTC. Protein sequence: CATSDSSGGTGGREQFF.

This clonotype has ten or more counts. The rearrangement links TRBV20-1 to TRBJ2-5; perhaps D is TRBD1 or TRBD2 (5 bases each). The CDR3 length is 13 residues. Deletions cut 1 base from V and 5 bases from J, with 11 bases between. In germline, CDR1 is DFQATT, CDR2 SNEGSKA (reference sequence). CDR3 residues: CSARGQGDETQYF. CDR3 coding DNA: TGCAGTGCTAGAGGCCAGGGAGACGAGACCCAGTACTTC.

This clonotype was counted ten times or more. The rearrangement joins TRBV18 to TRBJ2-7, with a tentative D call TRBD2 (6 bases). This CDR3 has 15 amino acids. V lost 2 bases, J lost 7 bases, and 18 bases lay in between. Germline V gives CDR1 KGHSH, CDR2 LQKENI. CDR3 sequence reads: CASSPTGGLSWEQYF. The CDR3 region has the DNA TGTGCCAGCTCACCAACCGGGGGACTGAGCTGGGAGCAGTACTTC.

Concerning this clonotype: This may stem from a read error, because a much larger clone lies one nucleotide away. The chain recombines TRBV2 with TRBJ1-1, with D unclear. Germline V gene sequence: CDR1 SNHLY, CDR2 FYNNEI. The CDR3 consists of 13 residues. Trimming cost V 3 bases and J 4 bases, with 9 bases left between them. CDR3 coding DNA: TGTGCCAGCAGTGACGGGGTAGGCACTGAAGCTTTCTTT. Translation gives CASSDGVGTEAFF.

In its sample, this clonotype was seen a few times. This chain uses TRBV24-1 with TRBJ1-1; D is unresolved. V dropped 6 bases and J dropped 4 bases, with 14 bases sitting between them. Germline CDR1 reads KGHDR; CDR2 reads SFDVKD. CDR3 length: 14 amino acids. The DNA for the CDR3 is TGTGCCACCAGTAACGGGGATCGGCGCACTGAAGCTTTCTTT. This translates into CATSNGDRRTEAFF.